This T cell receptor beta chain emerged from a study of blood T cell repertoires in COVID-19. Original data processing: Estimated nucleated cell counts came from reference gene primer amplification. Here immunoSEQ multiplex PCR was the method, and the copy in TCRdb shows in-frame clones only, minus some. V and J calls plus clone size are reproduced from that table; the DNA served to infer D and trimming. Of around 370,000 clones listed, almost 90% are singletons. From germline, CDR1 is LNHDA and CDR2 SQIVND (reference sequence). The CDR3 runs 15 residues. The V end lost 10 bases, the J end lost 0 bases, and 17 bases lay between the germline ends.

The source material was peripheral blood. The V call is TRBV19, the J call TRBJ2-3; D is perhaps TRBD2 (5 bases). The TCR comes from a woman aged 65 to 85 with COVID-19, enrolled during active disease. The CDR3 DNA sequence: TGTGCCACCGCGAAACTAGGTTCTAGCACAGATACGCAGTATTTT. This translates into CATAKLGSSTDTQYF.